Many counts were recorded for the clone carrying this TCR beta chain. What it recognizes is unknown. This entry comes from a study of T cells after yellow fever vaccination. Findings and caveats of the study: From the bulk population, abundant clonotypes could contaminate and appear within FACS-sorted repertoires. Most primary-vaccination clones reappeared after the booster (96% CD4, roughly 88% CD8).

Template-switching 5'RACE yielded the TCR cDNA; a universal primer site and UMIs were added in the process. TCRdb independently ran MiXCR on the 5' RACE reads; one entry per CDR3 protein. The table records under 250,000 distinct CDR3 sequences, more than 3% of them present only once. The starting material was CD4+ T cells sorted from PBMCs, obtained 10 days after the yellow fever booster vaccination. This TCR came from a man younger than 30 who received the YFV17D yellow fever vaccine.

As DNA, the CDR3 is TGTGCCAGCAGTTTCATTGAGGTGGCCGGGGAGCTGTTTTTT. Translated: CASSFIEVAGELFF. The rearrangement uses TRBV12-3 or TRBV12-4 and TRBJ2-2; D remains unclear. Trimming cost V 3 bases and J 6 bases, with 11 bases left between them. This CDR3 contains 14 residues.